The source of this T cell receptor (beta chain) is a study of OX40 agonist ivuxolimab in advanced cancers. Regarding the complete study: The costimulatory receptor OX40 (CD134) was targeted by ivuxolimab, a fully human IgG2 agonistic monoclonal antibody. Intravenous ivuxolimab was administered to patients every 2 weeks at six dose levels: 0.01, 0.1, 0.3, 1.5, 3 and 10 mg/kg. Of the approximately 54 patients in dose escalation, 19 had hepatocellular carcinoma, around 15 had melanoma, 9 had renal cell carcinoma and 9 had head and neck cancer. In the dose-escalation cohort, approximately 82% of patients were male, and the mean age was roughly 56 years with a range of about 20 to 90. Prior anti-PD-1, anti-PD-L1 or anti-CTLA-4 therapy was permitted, and checkpoint inhibitors had been received by about 36% of dose-escalation patients. Partial responses were achieved by three dose-escalation patients, of whom one had hepatocellular carcinoma and two had cutaneous melanoma. The purpose of peripheral TCRbeta sequencing was to test whether ivuxolimab changed TCR sequence diversity and led to clonal T-cell expansion. The monotherapy dose-escalation portion (N ≈ 52 patients) of the phase I ivuxolimab trial is reported in the paper.

The paper as a whole reports these results and caveats: Low levels of normalized T-cell clonal expansion were also seen in some patients who did not respond. In partial responders in the 0.1-3.0 mg/kg groups, normalized peripheral clonal expansion was found to be among the lowest, especially among CD8+ T cells. Which antigens the clonally expanded peripheral T cells were specific for was not determined. After ivuxolimab, expanded clones were on average more numerous among CD8+ T cells than among CD4+ T cells. At doses from 0.1 to 3.0 mg/kg, clonal expansion was seen in both CD4+ and CD8+ blood T cells between baseline and week 6.

In the case of this clone: Its antigen has not been determined. Base qualities are missing; no much larger clone stands one base away.

The trial excluded patients who had a history of autoimmune disease or were on systemic immunosuppression. Peripheral blood for TCR sequencing was drawn from every dose cohort at baseline, at cycle 4 day 1 and at cycle 7 day 1. Samples were obtained from an open-label, multicenter, first-in-human phase I dose-escalation trial of ivuxolimab. Adults with locally advanced or metastatic melanoma, renal cell carcinoma, hepatocellular carcinoma or head and neck squamous cell carcinoma were enrolled in the trial. CD4+ and CD8+ T cells were sorted separately from peripheral blood before TCR sequencing. To sequence the TCRbeta CDR3 region, genomic DNA was isolated from the sorted cells. The immunoSEQ Assay was used for sequencing of TCRbeta CDR3 regions. Not all clones reach the TCRdb copy of this immuneACCESS table, which keeps in-frame sequences only. Checked studies attribute under half of the gap to unresolved V genes and leave the rest unexplained. Present in this sample are about 110,000 clones, approximately 90% of which were seen just once. In total, the top ten clones hold 0.48% of the sample.

The receptor's source is an adult with an advanced solid tumor such as melanoma, head and neck, liver or kidney cancer. The material sequenced was CD4+ or CD8+ T cells sorted from blood, taken in a trial of the OX40 agonist ivuxolimab.

The bases read TGTGCCAGCAGCTTAGACGGCAACACTGAAGCTTTCTTT. It is translated as CASSLDGNTEAFF. The chain employs TRBV11-3 and TRBJ1-1; the D gene lacks a confident call. From the germline V gene, CDR1 is SGHNT and CDR2 is YENEEA. Trimming removed 0 bases from V and 2 bases from J, leaving 4 bases between the germline ends. The CDR3 starts with the cysteine, ends with the phenylalanine, and has 13 residues. The sequence is cut down to CDR3 DNA, 39 bases in frame from base 1.